A selection of T cell receptor beta chains follows, all from one sample in a study of kidney transplant recipient with SARS-CoV-2 infection. TCRdb reanalysed the reads using MiXCR and keeps one entry per CDR3 protein. The profile shows 250,000 or so distinct CDR3 sequences, under 35% of them singletons. The sample was a blood sample, taken at baseline and on day 111 from a kidney transplant recipient. These receptors all come from a male patient aged 25-45 years who had COVID-19 and was a kidney transplant recipient. Certain T cells may be donor cells from the graft. CDR3s include the opening cysteine and the closing phenylalanine or tryptophan. Fields, in order: J gene, clone size, V gene, D gene, CDR3 protein, CDR3 DNA. D genes are given only for firm matches. Some rows have no size entry. The others give once, few or many, or a class for an expanded clone.

J gene: TRBJ1-1
clone size: many
V gene: TRBV18
D gene: NA
CDR3 protein: CASPRGAGPGTEAFF
CDR3 DNA: TGTGCCAGCCCTAGAGGGGCAGGGCCAGGCACTGAAGCTTTCTTT

J gene: TRBJ1-2
clone size: many
V gene: TRBV7-5
D gene: NA
CDR3 protein: CISVPEVWHEVGKTYGYTF
CDR3 DNA: NA

J gene: TRBJ1-6
clone size: few
V gene: TRBV6-6
D gene: NA
CDR3 protein: CASSYDGNSPLHF
CDR3 DNA: TGTGCCAGCAGTTACGACGGGAATTCACCCCTCCACTTT

J gene: TRBJ2-3
clone size: NA
V gene: TRBV7-8
D gene: TRBD2
CDR3 protein: CASSFWAGAGLDTQYF
CDR3 DNA: TGTGCCAGCAGCTTCTGGGCGGGAGCAGGATTAGATACGCAGTATTTT

J gene: TRBJ2-7
clone size: many
V gene: TRBV5-5
D gene: NA
CDR3 protein: CASSLITGDYEQYF
CDR3 DNA: TGTGCCAGCAGCTTAATCACGGGGGACTACGAGCAGTACTTC

J gene: TRBJ2-3
clone size: NA
V gene: TRBV9
D gene: TRBD2
CDR3 protein: CASSAQGQGLAGESDTRYF
CDR3 DNA: TGTGCCAGCAGCGCACAGGGGCAAGGACTAGCGGGAGAGTCCGATACGCGGTATTTT

J gene: TRBJ2-1
clone size: many
V gene: TRBV4-2
D gene: TRBD1
CDR3 protein: CASSSRDRGLGEQFF
CDR3 DNA: TGTGCCAGCAGCTCACGGGACAGGGGGCTAGGTGAGCAGTTCTTC

J gene: TRBJ2-3
clone size: NA
V gene: TRBV19
D gene: NA
CDR3 protein: CASSIVIRGTDTQYF
CDR3 DNA: TGTGCCAGTAGTATTGTGATCAGGGGAACAGATACGCAGTATTTT

J gene: TRBJ2-7
clone size: many
V gene: TRBV3-2
D gene: NA
CDR3 protein: CASSQEPATYEQYF
CDR3 DNA: TGTGCCAGCAGCCAAGAACCAGCCACCTACGAGCAGTACTTC

J gene: TRBJ2-3
clone size: NA
V gene: TRBV6-4
D gene: TRBD1
CDR3 protein: CASSDRDRGDHTQYF
CDR3 DNA: TGTGCCAGCAGTGACAGGGACAGGGGGGACCATACGCAGTATTTT

J gene: TRBJ1-1
clone size: many
V gene: TRBV7-6
D gene: NA
CDR3 protein: CASSFVSQENTEAFF
CDR3 DNA: TGTGCCAGCAGCTTCGTTTCACAGGAGAACACTGAAGCTTTCTTT

J gene: TRBJ1-2
clone size: many
V gene: TRBV20-1
D gene: NA
CDR3 protein: CSASQGSDYGYTF
CDR3 DNA: TGCAGTGCTAGTCAGGGATCCGACTATGGCTACACCTTC

J gene: TRBJ1-2
clone size: many
V gene: TRBV28
D gene: NA
CDR3 protein: CASRDNYGYTF
CDR3 DNA: TGTGCCAGCAGGGACAACTATGGCTACACCTTC

J gene: TRBJ1-6
clone size: many
V gene: TRBV4-1
D gene: NA
CDR3 protein: CASSLPARTANSPLHF
CDR3 DNA: TGCGCCAGCAGCCTTCCCGCCCGGACAGCCAATTCACCCCTCCACTTT

J gene: TRBJ1-2
clone size: many
V gene: TRBV7-2
D gene: NA
CDR3 protein: CASSIDPRDGKTYGYTF
CDR3 DNA: TGTGCCAGCAGCATCGACCCCAGAGACGGAAAGACCTATGGCTACACCTTC

J gene: TRBJ2-3
clone size: NA
V gene: TRBV6-1
D gene: TRBD1
CDR3 protein: CASSEAGTGVSGAQYF
CDR3 DNA: TGTGCCAGCAGTGAAGCTGGGACAGGGGTATCAGGTGCGCAGTATTTT

J gene: TRBJ2-2
clone size: NA
V gene: TRBV3-1
D gene: NA
CDR3 protein: CASSVDCPISGLTGELFF
CDR3 DNA: TGTGCCAGCAGCGTCGATTGTCCCATTTCAGGCTTGACCGGGGAGCTGTTTTTT

J gene: TRBJ2-1
clone size: many
V gene: TRBV15
D gene: TRBD2
CDR3 protein: CATSRGGPDEQFF
CDR3 DNA: TGTGCCACCAGCAGGGGAGGGCCCGATGAGCAGTTCTTC

J gene: TRBJ2-2
clone size: many
V gene: TRBV6-5
D gene: NA
CDR3 protein: CASSVRGINGGELFF
CDR3 DNA: TGTGCCAGCAGTGTTCGGGGGATAAACGGCGGGGAGCTGTTTTTT

J gene: TRBJ1-4
clone size: many
V gene: TRBV4-2
D gene: TRBD1
CDR3 protein: CASSQSRGTNEKLFF
CDR3 DNA: TGTGCCAGCAGCCAAAGCAGGGGGACTAATGAAAAACTGTTTTTT

J gene: TRBJ1-6
clone size: many
V gene: TRBV12-5
D gene: NA
CDR3 protein: CASGLARDRNSPLHF
CDR3 DNA: TGTGCTAGTGGTTTGGCAAGAGACAGAAATTCACCCCTCCACTTT

J gene: TRBJ1-5
clone size: many
V gene: TRBV6-5
D gene: NA
CDR3 protein: CASGENRKPQHF
CDR3 DNA: TGTGCCAGCGGGGAAAACAGAAAGCCCCAGCATTTT

J gene: TRBJ1-5
clone size: many
V gene: TRBV3-1
D gene: NA
CDR3 protein: CASSQDSGHQPQHF
CDR3 DNA: TGTGCCAGCAGCCAAGACTCGGGGCATCAGCCCCAGCATTTT

J gene: TRBJ1-2
clone size: many
V gene: TRBV3-1
D gene: NA
CDR3 protein: CASSPDGTLRKTYGYTF
CDR3 DNA: TGTGCCAGCAGCCCTGACGGCACCCTTCGAAAGACCTATGGCTACACCTTC

J gene: TRBJ2-1
clone size: few
V gene: TRBV10-1
D gene: TRBD2
CDR3 protein: CASSDSTSAYNEQFF
CDR3 DNA: TGCGCCAGCAGTGATTCGACTAGCGCGTACAATGAGCAGTTCTTC

J gene: TRBJ1-2
clone size: many
V gene: TRBV25-1
D gene: NA
CDR3 protein: CASSFCEELGKTYGYTF
CDR3 DNA: TGTGCCAGCAGTTTCTGTGAAGAACTGGGAAAGACCTATGGCTACACCTTC

J gene: TRBJ1-5
clone size: many
V gene: TRBV12-3/TRBV12-4
D gene: NA
CDR3 protein: CASSFPGGNQPQHF
CDR3 DNA: TGTGCCAGCAGTTTCCCAGGGGGCAATCAGCCCCAGCATTTT

J gene: TRBJ2-6
clone size: many
V gene: TRBV22-1
D gene: NA
CDR3 protein: CPGRTHRKRTKSGQRPDF
CDR3 DNA: TGTCCTGGGAGAACGCATCGAAAGCGAACAAAGTCGGGCCAACGTCCTGACTTC

J gene: TRBJ2-1
clone size: NA
V gene: TRBV9
D gene: NA
CDR3 protein: CASSAPLEGPYNEQFF
CDR3 DNA: TGTGCCAGCAGCGCTCCCCTAGAGGGCCCCTACAATGAGCAGTTCTTC

J gene: TRBJ2-1
clone size: many
V gene: TRBV6-6
D gene: TRBD2
CDR3 protein: CASLSSGGAGEQFF
CDR3 DNA: TGTGCCAGCCTCTCTAGCGGGGGGGCCGGTGAGCAGTTCTTC

J gene: TRBJ1-1
clone size: many
V gene: TRBV6-5
D gene: NA
CDR3 protein: CASSTPAPPEAFF
CDR3 DNA: TGTGCCAGCAGTACCCCAGCCCCGCCTGAAGCTTTCTTT

J gene: TRBJ2-3
clone size: few
V gene: TRBV6-5
D gene: TRBD2
CDR3 protein: CASSYSRLAGGPGDTQYF
CDR3 DNA: TGTGCCAGCAGTTACTCTCGACTAGCGGGAGGGCCAGGGGATACGCAGTATTTT

J gene: TRBJ2-7
clone size: many
V gene: TRBV24-1
D gene: NA
CDR3 protein: CATSDPRGTYEQYF
CDR3 DNA: TGTGCCACCAGTGACCCTAGGGGAACCTACGAGCAGTACTTC

J gene: TRBJ1-2
clone size: few
V gene: TRBV30
D gene: NA
CDR3 protein: CAWGLGRYRKTYGYTF
CDR3 DNA: TGTGCCTGGGGTCTCGGGCGTTATAGAAAGACCTATGGCTACACCTTC

J gene: TRBJ2-7
clone size: many
V gene: TRBV4-2
D gene: TRBD2
CDR3 protein: CASSQGLASYEQYF
CDR3 DNA: TGTGCCAGCAGCCAAGGACTAGCCTCCTACGAGCAGTACTTC

J gene: TRBJ1-2
clone size: many
V gene: TRBV7-2
D gene: NA
CDR3 protein: CASSDPCRDGKTYGYTF
CDR3 DNA: TGTGCCAGCAGCGATCCGTGCAGAGACGGAAAGACCTATGGCTACACCTTC

J gene: TRBJ1-2
clone size: many
V gene: TRBV6-6
D gene: NA
CDR3 protein: CASSSRQGGRKTYGYTF
CDR3 DNA: TGTGCCAGCAGTTCCAGACAAGGTGGGAGAAAGACCTATGGCTACACCTTC

J gene: TRBJ2-7
clone size: many
V gene: TRBV28
D gene: TRBD2
CDR3 protein: CASNAGVHEQYF
CDR3 DNA: TGTGCCAGCAACGCGGGAGTCCACGAGCAGTACTTC

J gene: TRBJ2-5
clone size: many
V gene: TRBV19
D gene: NA
CDR3 protein: CAVAGSPQETQYF
CDR3 DNA: TGTGCCGTCGCGGGCAGTCCCCAAGAGACCCAGTACTTC

J gene: TRBJ1-2
clone size: many
V gene: TRBV6-6
D gene: NA
CDR3 protein: CASSETPGGRKTYGYTF
CDR3 DNA: TGTGCCAGCAGTGAGACGCCAGGTGGGAGAAAGACCTATGGCTACACCTTC

J gene: TRBJ2-1
clone size: NA
V gene: TRBV24-1
D gene: NA
CDR3 protein: CATSDYSENEQFF
CDR3 DNA: TGTGCCACCAGTGATTACTCCGAGAATGAGCAGTTCTTC

J gene: TRBJ1-1
clone size: many
V gene: TRBV6-6
D gene: TRBD1
CDR3 protein: CASSYSGQGATEAFF
CDR3 DNA: TGTGCCAGCAGTTACTCGGGACAGGGGGCCACTGAAGCTTTCTTT

J gene: TRBJ2-5
clone size: few
V gene: TRBV13
D gene: TRBD2
CDR3 protein: CASSSLGRYQETQYF
CDR3 DNA: TGTGCCAGCAGCTCCCTCGGGAGGTACCAAGAGACCCAGTACTTC

J gene: TRBJ2-3
clone size: NA
V gene: TRBV12-3/TRBV12-4
D gene: NA
CDR3 protein: CASSLSQDADTQYF
CDR3 DNA: TGTGCCAGCAGTTTGAGTCAGGACGCAGATACGCAGTATTTT

J gene: TRBJ2-1
clone size: NA
V gene: TRBV4-1
D gene: TRBD2
CDR3 protein: CASSQDESGSSYNEQFF
CDR3 DNA: TGCGCCAGCAGCCAAGATGAGAGCGGGAGCTCCTACAATGAGCAGTTCTTC

J gene: TRBJ2-2
clone size: many
V gene: TRBV3-1
D gene: NA
CDR3 protein: CASSNATPISGLTGELFF
CDR3 DNA: TGTGCCAGCAGCAATGCAACTCCCATTTCAGGCTTGACCGGGGAGCTGTTTTTT

J gene: TRBJ2-7
clone size: many
V gene: TRBV9
D gene: NA
CDR3 protein: CASSVIADSYEQYF
CDR3 DNA: TGTGCCAGCAGCGTAATTGCGGATTCCTACGAGCAGTACTTC

J gene: TRBJ1-2
clone size: many
V gene: TRBV4-1
D gene: NA
CDR3 protein: CASSQGIIYGYTF
CDR3 DNA: TGCGCCAGCAGCCAAGGTATAATATATGGCTACACCTTC

J gene: TRBJ1-2
clone size: many
V gene: TRBV6-8
D gene: NA
CDR3 protein: CASSGVGRSRKTYGYTF
CDR3 DNA: TGTGCCAGCAGTGGCGTTGGACGCTCTAGAAAGACCTATGGCTACACCTTC

J gene: TRBJ2-7
clone size: many
V gene: TRBV6-1
D gene: NA
CDR3 protein: CASSNEVYEQYF
CDR3 DNA: TGTGCCAGCAGCAACGAGGTTTACGAGCAGTACTTC

J gene: TRBJ2-2
clone size: many
V gene: TRBV9
D gene: NA
CDR3 protein: CASSVDPGAPNTGELFF
CDR3 DNA: TGTGCCAGCAGCGTAGACCCAGGCGCCCCTAACACCGGGGAGCTGTTTTTT

J gene: TRBJ2-5
clone size: many
V gene: TRBV6-1
D gene: NA
CDR3 protein: CASSDTLGRQETQYF
CDR3 DNA: TGTGCCAGCAGTGATACCCTAGGCCGCCAAGAGACCCAGTACTTC

J gene: TRBJ2-2
clone size: many
V gene: TRBV28
D gene: NA
CDR3 protein: CASSLPHGGEDTGELFF
CDR3 DNA: TGTGCCAGCAGTTTACCTCACGGAGGGGAGGACACCGGGGAGCTGTTTTTT

J gene: TRBJ2-1
clone size: few
V gene: TRBV18
D gene: NA
CDR3 protein: CASSRWDTPMGNEQFF
CDR3 DNA: TGTGCCAGCTCACGATGGGACACTCCGATGGGCAATGAGCAGTTCTTC

J gene: TRBJ1-2
clone size: few
V gene: TRBV15
D gene: NA
CDR3 protein: CATSPHPRCGKTYGYTF
CDR3 DNA: TGTGCCACCAGCCCCCATCCAAGGTGTGGAAAGACCTATGGCTACACCTTC

J gene: TRBJ2-3
clone size: many
V gene: TRBV6-2/TRBV6-3
D gene: TRBD1
CDR3 protein: CASTESMDRDTDTQYF
CDR3 DNA: TGTGCCAGCACCGAAAGCATGGACAGGGATACAGATACGCAGTATTTT